This T cell receptor beta chain was observed in a study of CD8+ T cells in alopecia areata. Study background: The duration of tofacitinib was 6 to 18 months, with 6 months off drug afterward.

V lost 5 bases, J lost 11 bases, and 14 bases lay in between. CDR1 MNHNY and CDR2 SVGAGI come from the germline V gene (reference sequence). The CDR3 spans 12 residues. Treatment specified: oral pan-JAK inhibitor, 5-10 mg twice daily. TCR sequencing used cDNA made by reverse transcription of extracted RNA. Here immunoSEQ multiplex PCR was the method, and the copy in TCRdb shows in-frame clones only, minus some. The repertoire holds approximately 210,000 clones, with more than 55% as singletons. The TCR was taken from a human donor with alopecia areata. Source: CD4+ T cells sorted from blood, taken around week 44, from a patient treated with tofacitinib. This chain connects TRBV6-6 to TRBJ2-3, with D unclear. The chain's CDR3 is CASSPDPGKQYF. The CDR3 coding sequence is TGTGCCAGCAGTCCTGACCCTGGAAAGCAGTATTTT.